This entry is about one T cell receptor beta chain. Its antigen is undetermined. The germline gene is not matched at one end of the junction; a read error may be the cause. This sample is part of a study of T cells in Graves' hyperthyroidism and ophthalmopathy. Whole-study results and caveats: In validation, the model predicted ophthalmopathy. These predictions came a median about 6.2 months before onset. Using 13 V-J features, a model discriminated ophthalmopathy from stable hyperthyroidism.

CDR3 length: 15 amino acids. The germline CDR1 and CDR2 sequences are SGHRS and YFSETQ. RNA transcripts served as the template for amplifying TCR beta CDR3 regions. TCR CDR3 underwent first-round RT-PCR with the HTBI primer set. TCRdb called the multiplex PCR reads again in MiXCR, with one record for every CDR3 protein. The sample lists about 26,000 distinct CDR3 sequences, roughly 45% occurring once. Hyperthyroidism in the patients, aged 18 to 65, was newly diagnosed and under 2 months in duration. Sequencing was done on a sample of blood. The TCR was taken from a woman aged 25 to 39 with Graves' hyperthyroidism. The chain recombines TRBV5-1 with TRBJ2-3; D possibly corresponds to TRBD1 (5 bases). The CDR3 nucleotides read TGCGCCAGCAGCTTGGGGAAAAGGGGTATAGATACGCGGTATTTT. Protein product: CASSLGKRGIDTRYF.